This passage covers 10 T cell receptor beta chains from one sample sequenced in a study of blood T cell repertoires in COVID-19. Sequencing was performed with immunoSEQ multiplex PCR; in TCRdb, only in-frame clones are kept and a portion is missing. The table records tens of thousands of clones, about 80% of them present only once. The sequenced sample consisted of peripheral blood. The source of these receptors is a human donor in a cohort sampled during active COVID-19.

The chain has TRBV7-9 and TRBJ2-5; 7 nucleotides agree with TRBD1. The J segment lost 5 bases and the V segment lost 1 base, leaving 7 bases of the junction unmatched. The CDR3 spans 15 residues. Germline CDR1 and CDR2: SEHNR and FQNEAQ (reference sequence). This CDR3 reads CASSLDEGARETQYF. The CDR3 bases are TGTGCCAGCAGCTTAGATGAGGGGGCGCGGGAGACCCAGTACTTC.

The chain has TRBV4-3 and TRBJ2-1; 11 bases are a match to TRBD2. CDR1 and CDR2 from the germline V gene are LGHNA and YSLEER. This CDR3 has 16 amino acids. V shed 4 bases, J shed 7 bases, and the junction held 9 bases outside the gene matches. The chain's CDR3 is CASSLYRTSGLNEQFF. For the CDR3, the DNA is TGCGCCAGCAGCCTGTACCGGACTAGCGGGCTTAATGAGCAGTTCTTC.

The rearrangement uses TRBV11-3 and TRBJ2-3; 7 bases are a match to TRBD1. The CDR3 has 20 amino acids. The germline V gene has CDR1 SGHNT and CDR2 YENEEA. J lost 0 bases, V lost 0 bases, and 15 bases had no gene match. CDR3 loop: CASSLDSLRLGQYSTDTQYF. CDR3 coding DNA: TGTGCCAGCAGCTTAGATTCCCTCCGCTTGGGACAGTATAGCACAGATACGCAGTATTTT.

This sequence joins TRBV5-1 and TRBJ2-3; no firm D call. Trimming took 0 bases from V and 3 from J, leaving 8 bases between them. Per germline, CDR1 SGHRS and CDR2 YFSETQ. CDR3 length equals 14 residues. CDR3 bases: TGCGCCAGCAGCTTGGGGTCCCAGACAGATACGCAGTATTTT. Protein sequence: CASSLGSQTDTQYF.

In its sample, this clone was seen a few times. The chain combines TRBV7-2 with TRBJ2-7; TRBD1 might be the D (5 bases). Germline-derived CDR1 and CDR2 are SGHTA and FQGNSA. The CDR3 has 15 residues. The V end lost 3 bases, the J end lost 2 bases, and 14 bases lay between the germline ends. The CDR3 spells CASSFPGQLTYEQYF. CDR3 nucleotide sequence: TGTGCCAGCAGCTTCCCCGGACAACTAACCTACGAGCAGTACTTC.

The chain couples TRBV7-9 to TRBJ2-1; TRBD2 aligns across 10 bases. The CDR3 has 19 residues. Trimming at V came to 2 bases and at J to 0 bases, leaving 10 bases not matched to a gene. CDR1 is SEHNR, CDR2 FQNEAQ, per germline (reference sequence). In nucleotides, the CDR3 is TGTGCCAGCAGCTTAAGGTTGTGGACTAGCGGTAGCTCCTACAATGAGCAGTTCTTC. It translates to CASSLRLWTSGSSYNEQFF.

This chain uses TRBV27 with TRBJ1-1; maybe TRBD1 (5 bases). This CDR3 comprises 15 residues. Trimming pared 2 bases from V and 3 bases from J, leaving 13 bases between. The germline V gene encodes CDR1 MNHEY and CDR2 SMNVEV (reference sequence). CDR3 region: CASSLTPGLDTEAFF. Written as DNA, the CDR3 is TGTGCCAGCAGTTTAACTCCAGGGTTGGACACTGAAGCTTTCTTT.

CDR3 nucleotides: TGTGCCAGTAGTATAGATCGCGGGAGTTTAGGGGAGCAGTTCTTC. It specifies CASSIDRGSLGEQFF. V gene TRBV19 combines with J gene TRBJ2-1; 7 bases are a match to TRBD2. V lost 0 bases, J lost 10 bases, and 9 bases stayed unmatched. Germline-derived CDR1 and CDR2 are LNHDA and SQIVND (reference sequence). This CDR3 is 15 amino acids long.

The rearrangement uses TRBV7-8 and TRBJ1-2, with 8 bases fitting TRBD1. CDR3 size: 13 residues. Losses at the gene ends were 5 bases for V and 4 bases for J; bases not matched to a gene: 3. Germline V gives CDR1 SGHVS, CDR2 FQNEAQ. CDR3 nucleotide sequence: TGTGCCAGCAGCGCGACAGGGGCCTATGGCTACACCTTC. Its translation is CASSATGAYGYTF.

This clone was detected once. This rearrangement joins TRBV29-1 to TRBJ2-1, with 8 bases matching TRBD2. Germline V gene sequence: CDR1 SQVTM, CDR2 ANQGSEA. With V trimmed by 0 bases and J by 4 bases, 5 bases remained unmatched. This CDR3 spans 15 amino acids. The CDR3 sequence: CSVEDGAGEYNEQFF. The CDR3 DNA reads TGCAGCGTTGAAGACGGAGCGGGAGAGTACAATGAGCAGTTCTTC.